Listed below are T cell receptor beta chains from one sample, sequenced in a study of vaccination and CD4 T cells after COVID-19. TCRdb passed the PCR reads through MiXCR, listing each CDR3 protein once. Of 9,100 or so distinct CDR3 sequences detected, about 51% appear once; the ten largest clones hold 30% to 50%. These receptors have no identified antigens. Sequenced: CD4+ T cells from blood, cultured in vitro. The origin of the receptors is a human donor who had recovered from COVID-19. Each CDR3 is given with its conserved first and last residue. The D gene is left open where the match is weak. A clone size is listed for some rows: how often the clone was seen (once, few, many), or a class if it is expanded.

d_gene	abundance	j_gene	v_gene	CDR3aa	CDR3nt
TRBD2	-	TRBJ2-3	TRBV20-1	CSARLAGGPGDTQYF	TGCAGTGCTAGACTAGCGGGAGGGCCTGGGGATACGCAGTATTTT
TRBD1	-	TRBJ1-2	TRBV20-1	CSAAGTGSSYGYTF	TGCAGTGCTGCCGGGACAGGTAGTAGCTATGGCTACACCTTC
TRBD1	medium-sized	TRBJ1-5	TRBV5-6	CASSNGQGEQPQHF	TGTGCCAGCAGCAACGGACAGGGAGAACAGCCCCAGCATTTT
-	-	TRBJ1-2	TRBV5-1	CASSPDGTGNYGYTF	TGCGCCAGCAGTCCAGACGGGACGGGAAACTATGGCTACACCTTC
-	few	TRBJ1-1	TRBV7-9	CASTPLAFF	TGTGCCAGCACTCCTCTCGCTTTCTTT
TRBD1	large	TRBJ1-2	TRBV20-1	CSARDIQGPGYGYTF	TGCAGTGCTAGAGATATACAGGGGCCGGGCTATGGCTACACCTTC
TRBD1	-	TRBJ1-1	TRBV7-9	CASSFQEGARTEAFF	TGTGCCAGCAGCTTTCAGGAGGGGGCGCGCACTGAAGCTTTCTTT
-	-	TRBJ1-2	TRBV20-1	CSADIGGKANRDGYTF	TGCAGTGCCGATATAGGGGGGAAGGCTAATCGGGATGGCTACACCTTC
-	-	TRBJ2-7	TRBV27	CASSLSYRSTYEQYF	TGTGCCAGCAGTTTATCTTACAGGTCGACCTACGAGCAGTACTTC
TRBD2	-	TRBJ2-6	TRBV15	CATSSPRWTSGTIAGANVLTF	TGTGCCACCAGCAGTCCCAGGTGGACTAGCGGGACGATTGCTGGGGCCAACGTCCTGACTTTC
TRBD2	-	TRBJ2-1	TRBV7-3	CASSHRSSGSYNEQFF	TGTGCCAGCAGCCATCGATCTAGCGGGAGCTACAATGAGCAGTTCTTC
TRBD1	-	TRBJ1-2	TRBV2	CASRYEGQLYGYTF	TGTGCCAGCAGGTATGAGGGACAGCTCTATGGCTACACCTTC
-	few	TRBJ1-1	TRBV7-8	CASSPWGVNTEAFF	TGTGCCAGCAGCCCTTGGGGGGTGAACACTGAAGCTTTCTTT
TRBD1	-	TRBJ1-1	TRBV20-1	CSARGGQLVPPEAFF	TGCAGTGCTAGAGGGGGACAGTTAGTCCCACCTGAAGCTTTCTTT
TRBD2	-	TRBJ2-7	TRBV20-1	CSATRTSGSGAYEQYF	TGCAGTGCTACTCGGACTAGCGGGAGTGGGGCCTACGAGCAGTACTTC
-	-	TRBJ1-1	TRBV14	CASSQDRNTEAFF	TGTGCCAGCAGCCAAGACCGCAACACTGAAGCTTTCTTT